This TCR beta chain was identified during a study of shared clonotypes between healthy human individuals. Profiling relied on immunoSEQ multiplex PCR, and the TCRdb table lists in-frame clones only, not all of them. This sample carries 500,000 to 550,000 clones, about 96% of them seen once, and the ten largest clones take about 0.067%. The CDR3 consists of 16 residues. V lost 2 bases and J lost 3, with 16 bases in between. Germline assignment: CDR1 MNHEY and CDR2 SVGAGI. This clonotype was sampled from a woman in her thirties in good health. The specimen sequenced was naive CD4+ T cells sorted from blood. Subset in this sample: CD45RA+ positively selected. The chain is built from TRBV6-5 and TRBJ1-2, with TRBD1 as a possible D gene (6 bases). CDR3: CASSYGDSRQDYGYTF. CDR3 DNA: TGTGCCAGCAGTTACGGTGACTCGCGACAGGACTATGGCTACACCTTC.